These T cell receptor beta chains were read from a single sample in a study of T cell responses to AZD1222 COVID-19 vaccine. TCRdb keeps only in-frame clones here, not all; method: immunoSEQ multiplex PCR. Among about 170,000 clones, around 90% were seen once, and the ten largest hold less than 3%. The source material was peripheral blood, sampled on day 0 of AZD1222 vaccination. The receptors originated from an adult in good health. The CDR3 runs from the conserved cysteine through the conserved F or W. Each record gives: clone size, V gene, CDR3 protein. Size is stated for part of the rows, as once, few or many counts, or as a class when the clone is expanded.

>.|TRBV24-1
CATSDLGLYNEQFF
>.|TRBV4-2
CASSERTGHAGPLHF
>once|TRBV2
CASSEGGVGETQYF
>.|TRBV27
CASSPGTSGINEQFF
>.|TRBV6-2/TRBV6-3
CASSYSSGRNTGELFF
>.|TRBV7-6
CASSLAQGKEERYTEAFF
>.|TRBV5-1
CASSGQGITNTQYF
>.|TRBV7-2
CASSSDLVGSYGYTF
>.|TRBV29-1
CSVVGQGDTEAFF
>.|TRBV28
CASSVWLNTEAFF
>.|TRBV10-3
CAISAPLTSGRIPGELFF
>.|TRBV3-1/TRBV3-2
CASSQEGLQGASGTEAFF
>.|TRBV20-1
CSASRLLSYNEQFF
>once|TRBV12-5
CASGVGQANEQFF
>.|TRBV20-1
CGWITQNEQFF
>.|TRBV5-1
CASSLEGARVNTEAFF
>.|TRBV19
CASSKVRQGVGSYEQYF
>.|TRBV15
CATSRVTRETQYF
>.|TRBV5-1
CASSFGLAVSSYEQYF
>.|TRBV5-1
CASCRTASTDTQYF
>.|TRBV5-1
CASSLDFPTGNTIYF
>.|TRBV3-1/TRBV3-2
CASSQDPKSYGYTF
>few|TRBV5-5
CASSPPLKGQNYGYTF
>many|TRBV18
CASSPTTGGRDEQYF
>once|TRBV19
CASESGDTGELFF
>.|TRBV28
CATFLTTDTQYF
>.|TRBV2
CASSVGRNTGELFF
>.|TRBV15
CATSRDITGTYEQYF
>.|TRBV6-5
CASSLQSRTPYEQYF
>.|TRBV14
CASSQVSRGYASF
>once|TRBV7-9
CASSPRTGTDTQYF
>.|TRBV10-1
CASSEFSSLSDRTEAFF
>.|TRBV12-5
CASGLVPGEQYF
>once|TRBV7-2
CASRFDRFPNTEAFF
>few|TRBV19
CASSIGQGVGQGTEAFF
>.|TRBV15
CATSRDGQGARIYGYTF
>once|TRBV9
CASSRLAGTYNEQFF
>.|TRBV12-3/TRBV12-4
CASSLQGAHEQYF
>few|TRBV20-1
CSASFLAGNTDTQYF
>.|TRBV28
CASRARRNTEAFF
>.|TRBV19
CASTRGSGANVLTF
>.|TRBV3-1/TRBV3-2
CASSERRERQYF